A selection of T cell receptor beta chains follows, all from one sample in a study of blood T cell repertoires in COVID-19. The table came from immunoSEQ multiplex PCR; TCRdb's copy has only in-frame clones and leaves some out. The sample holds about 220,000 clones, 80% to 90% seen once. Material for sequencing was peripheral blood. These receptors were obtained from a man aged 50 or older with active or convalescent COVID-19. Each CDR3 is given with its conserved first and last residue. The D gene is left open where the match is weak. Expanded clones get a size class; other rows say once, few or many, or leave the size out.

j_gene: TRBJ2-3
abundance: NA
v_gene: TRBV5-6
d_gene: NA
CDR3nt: TGTGCCAGCAGCTTATCAGGGTCCGATACGCAGTATTTT
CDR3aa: CASSLSGSDTQYF

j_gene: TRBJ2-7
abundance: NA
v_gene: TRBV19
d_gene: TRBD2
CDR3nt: TGTGCCAGTAGCTCTCCAGGGACTAGCAGCTACGAGCAGTACTTC
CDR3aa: CASSSPGTSSYEQYF

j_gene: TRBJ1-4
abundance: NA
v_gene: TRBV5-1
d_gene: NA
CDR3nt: TGCGCCAGCAGCTTGGGGGCTGCAACTAATGAAAAACTGTTTTTT
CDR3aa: CASSLGAATNEKLFF

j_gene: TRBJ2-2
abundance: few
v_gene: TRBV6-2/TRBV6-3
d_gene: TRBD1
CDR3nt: TGTGCCAGCAGTTACTCGGGACAGGGCACCGGGGAGCTGTTTTTT
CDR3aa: CASSYSGQGTGELFF

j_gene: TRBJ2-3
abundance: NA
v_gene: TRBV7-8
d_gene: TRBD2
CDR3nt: TGTGCCAGCAGCCTTCTAGCGGGGGGGCCCGGACAGGATACGCAGTATTTT
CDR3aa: CASSLLAGGPGQDTQYF

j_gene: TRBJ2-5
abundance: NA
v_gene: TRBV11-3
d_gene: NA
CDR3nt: TGTGCCAGCAGCTTAGACGGGGAGACCCAGTACTTC
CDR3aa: CASSLDGETQYF

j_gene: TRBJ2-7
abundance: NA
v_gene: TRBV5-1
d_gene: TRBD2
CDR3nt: TGCGCCAGCAGCGTGGCTAGCGGTCACTCCTACGAGCAGTACTTC
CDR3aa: CASSVASGHSYEQYF

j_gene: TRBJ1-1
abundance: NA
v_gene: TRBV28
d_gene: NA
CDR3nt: TGTGCCAGCAGCAAGTGGGGGGGCGACACTGAAGCTTTCTTT
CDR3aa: CASSKWGGDTEAFF

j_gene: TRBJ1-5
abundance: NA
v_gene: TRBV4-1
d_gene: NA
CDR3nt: TGCGCCAGCAGCCAAGACCCCCAACAGCCCCAGCATTTT
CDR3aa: CASSQDPQQPQHF

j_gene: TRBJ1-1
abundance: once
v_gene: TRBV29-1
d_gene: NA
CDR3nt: TGCAGCGTTGAAGAGGGCCTCACTGAAGCTTTCTTT
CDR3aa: CSVEEGLTEAFF

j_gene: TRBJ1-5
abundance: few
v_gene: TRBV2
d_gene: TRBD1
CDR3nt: TGTGCCAGCGGTCGGGGACAGGGGGCTTCAAGTCAGCCCCAGCATTTT
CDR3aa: CASGRGQGASSQPQHF

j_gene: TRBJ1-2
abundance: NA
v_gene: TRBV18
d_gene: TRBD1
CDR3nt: TGTGCCAGCTCACTCGGGACAGGGGATAATTATGGCTACACCTTC
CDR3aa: CASSLGTGDNYGYTF

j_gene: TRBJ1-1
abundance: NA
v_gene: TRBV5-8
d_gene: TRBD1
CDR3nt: TGTGCCAGCTTCGACAGGGGGGACACTGAAGCTTTCTTT
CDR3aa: CASFDRGDTEAFF

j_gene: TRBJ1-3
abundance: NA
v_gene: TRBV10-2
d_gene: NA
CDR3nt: TGCGCCAGCAGGGCACCGACACGCTACTCTGGAAACACCATATATTTT
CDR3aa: CASRAPTRYSGNTIYF

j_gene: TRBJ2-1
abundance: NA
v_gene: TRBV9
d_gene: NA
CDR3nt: TGTGCCAGCAGCCCTCGACCGACAATTTTGAATGAGCAGTTCTTC
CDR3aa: CASSPRPTILNEQFF

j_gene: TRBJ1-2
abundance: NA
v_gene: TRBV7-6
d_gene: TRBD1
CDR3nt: TGTGCCAGCAGCTCGGGACAGGGTAACTATGGCTACACCTTC
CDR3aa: CASSSGQGNYGYTF

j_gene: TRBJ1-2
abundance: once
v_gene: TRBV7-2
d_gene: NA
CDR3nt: TGTGCCAGCAGCTTTCAGGGGTGGGGATATGGCTACACCTTC
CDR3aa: CASSFQGWGYGYTF

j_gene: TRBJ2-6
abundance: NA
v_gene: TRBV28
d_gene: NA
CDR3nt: TGTGCCAGCATCCCCACCGCGGGATGGACGTCTGGGGCCAACGTCCTGACTTTC
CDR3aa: CASIPTAGWTSGANVLTF

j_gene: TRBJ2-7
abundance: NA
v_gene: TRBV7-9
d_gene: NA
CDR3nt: TGTGCCAGCAGCTCCGGGATGTTTTACGAGCAGTACTTC
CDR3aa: CASSSGMFYEQYF

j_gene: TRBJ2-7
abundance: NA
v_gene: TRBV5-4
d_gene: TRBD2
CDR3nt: TGTGCCAGCAGCTCTAGCGGGAGCTACGAGCAGTACTTC
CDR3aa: CASSSSGSYEQYF

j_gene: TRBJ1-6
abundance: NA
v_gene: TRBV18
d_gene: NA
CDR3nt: TGTGCCAGCAACACTCGTACGGACGGGATCAATTCACCCCTCCACTTT
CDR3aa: CASNTRTDGINSPLHF

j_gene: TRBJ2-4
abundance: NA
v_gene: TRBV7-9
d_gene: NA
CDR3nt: TGTGCCGGGGAGGTACGGGACATTCAGTACTTC
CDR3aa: CAGEVRDIQYF

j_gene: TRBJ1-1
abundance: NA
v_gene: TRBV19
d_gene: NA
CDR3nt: TGTGCCAGTAGTATCGGGGGACTGAACACTGAAGCTTTCTTT
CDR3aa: CASSIGGLNTEAFF

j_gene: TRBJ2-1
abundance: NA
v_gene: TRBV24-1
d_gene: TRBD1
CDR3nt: TGTGCCACCAGTGATCCCAGGACAGGGGGCTACAATGAGCAGTTCTTC
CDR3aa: CATSDPRTGGYNEQFF

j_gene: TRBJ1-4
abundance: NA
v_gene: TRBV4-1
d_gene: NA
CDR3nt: TGCGCCAGCAGCCATTACAGGACCGGTAATGAAAAACTGTTTTTT
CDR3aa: CASSHYRTGNEKLFF

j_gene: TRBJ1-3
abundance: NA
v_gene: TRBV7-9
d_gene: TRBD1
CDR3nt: TGTGCCAGCAGCCGACAGGGGGACTCTGGAAACACCATATATTTT
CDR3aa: CASSRQGDSGNTIYF

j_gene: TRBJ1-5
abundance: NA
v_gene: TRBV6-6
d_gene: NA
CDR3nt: TGTGCCAGCACCCACTCGGGGGGGAATCAGCCCCAGCATTTT
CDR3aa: CASTHSGGNQPQHF

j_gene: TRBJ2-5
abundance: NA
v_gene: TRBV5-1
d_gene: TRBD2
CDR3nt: TGCGCCAGCAGCTTGGGAGCGGGAGGCCCGCGAGGGGAGACCCAGTACTTC
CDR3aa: CASSLGAGGPRGETQYF

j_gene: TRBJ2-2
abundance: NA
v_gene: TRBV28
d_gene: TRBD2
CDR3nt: TGTGCCATCCCGCTGCGGGGGGCGAACACCGGGGAGCTGTTTTTT
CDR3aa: CAIPLRGANTGELFF

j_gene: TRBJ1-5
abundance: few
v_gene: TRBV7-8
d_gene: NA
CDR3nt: TGTGCCAGCAGCTTATCGGCAGGCGATCAGCCCCAGCATTTT
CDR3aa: CASSLSAGDQPQHF

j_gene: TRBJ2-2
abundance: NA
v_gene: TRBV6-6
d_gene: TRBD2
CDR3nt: TGTGCCAGCAGTCGGACTAGCGGGGGGGCACAAACCGGGGAGCTGTTTTTT
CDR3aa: CASSRTSGGAQTGELFF

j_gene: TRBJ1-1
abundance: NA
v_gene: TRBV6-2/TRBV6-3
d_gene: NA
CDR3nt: TGTGCCAGCAGCCTTACAGGGATTGAAGCTTTCTTT
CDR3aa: CASSLTGIEAFF

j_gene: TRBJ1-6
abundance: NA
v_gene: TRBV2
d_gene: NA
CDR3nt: TGTGCCAGCGGTGGACCCCGGAGTACACCCCTCCACTTT
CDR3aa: CASGGPRSTPLHF

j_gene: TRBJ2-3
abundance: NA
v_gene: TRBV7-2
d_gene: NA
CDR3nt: TGTGCCAGCAGTCCGGACTTCTCCGATACGCAGTATTTT
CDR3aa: CASSPDFSDTQYF

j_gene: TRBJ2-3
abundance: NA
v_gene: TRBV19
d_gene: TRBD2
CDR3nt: TGTGCCAGTAGTGATAGCGGGGGGGCTCAAGATACGCAGTATTTT
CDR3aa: CASSDSGGAQDTQYF

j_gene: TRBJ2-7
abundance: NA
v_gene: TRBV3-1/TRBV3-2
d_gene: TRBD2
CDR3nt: TGTGCCAGCAGCCCTGGACTAGCGGGATTCAACGAGCAGTACTTC
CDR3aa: CASSPGLAGFNEQYF

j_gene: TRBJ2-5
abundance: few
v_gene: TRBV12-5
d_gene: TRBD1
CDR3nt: TGTGCTAGTGCCCAGACGGACAGGGGTAGGGAGACCCAGTACTTC
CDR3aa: CASAQTDRGRETQYF

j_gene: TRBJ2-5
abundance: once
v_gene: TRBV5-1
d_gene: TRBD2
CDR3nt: TGCGCCAGCAGCTGGGGGACTAGCCAAGAGACCCAGTACTTC
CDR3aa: CASSWGTSQETQYF

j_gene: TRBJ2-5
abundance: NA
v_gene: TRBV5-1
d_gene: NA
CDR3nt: TGCGCCAGCAGCTTGGGGGGCTGGATGGAGACCCAGTACTTC
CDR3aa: CASSLGGWMETQYF

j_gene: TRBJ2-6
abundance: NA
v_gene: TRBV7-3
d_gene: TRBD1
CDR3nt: TGTGCCAGCAGCTTAGGCTCGGCACAGGGGGTTTCTGGGGCCAACGTCCTGACTTTC
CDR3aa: CASSLGSAQGVSGANVLTF